This T cell receptor (beta chain) is drawn from a study of cytomegalovirus exposure and HLA in healthy donors. Broader study findings: Most TCR sequences were rare, but some public TCRs occurred in many donors. With high specificity and sensitivity, the classifier reportedly diagnosed cytomegalovirus status.

Only in-frame clones appear in the TCRdb table, and some are missing; sequencing was by immunoSEQ multiplex PCR. The sample has some 150,000 clones; 86% are singletons. This clone was detected only a few times. Its antigen is unknown. Sequencing input: PBMCs. This sequence was found in a man between 18 and 35 years old in good health and CMV-seropositive.

This chain's CDR3 is CAWSVPGGQSYGYTF. In DNA form, the CDR3 reads TGTGCCTGGAGTGTACCCGGGGGGCAGAGCTATGGCTACACCTTC. This chain uses TRBV30 with TRBJ1-2, with D possibly matching TRBD1 (6 bases). The germline V and J ends were trimmed by 0 bases and 4 bases, with 15 bases remaining between them. The CDR3 covers 15 residues. Germline CDR1 is GTSNPN and CDR2 is SVGIG (reference sequence).